Sequencing of this T cell receptor (beta chain) was carried out in a study of shared clonotypes between healthy human individuals. Overall study context: Donor composition was a couple of women and three men, aged 18 to 49.

Memory CD4+ cells were the fraction left after CD45RA+ naive selection. Sequenced by immunoSEQ multiplex PCR; TCRdb stores in-frame clones only, minus some. This table has 2,100,000 or so clones, nearly 97% appearing once. The V and J ends lost 6 bases and 7 bases respectively, with 13 bases between them. This CDR3 is 13 amino acids long. Germline CDR1 and CDR2: MNHNY and SVGAGI (reference sequence). The clonotype was recovered from a man aged 18 to 30 in good health. The chain employs TRBV6-6 and TRBJ2-1, with a possible D match to TRBD2 (6 bases). Sample: naive CD4+ T cells sorted from blood. Subset denoted: CD45RA+ positively selected. CDR3 amino acids: CASSRGRRNEQFF. CDR3 DNA sequence: TGTGCCAGCAGCCGGGGGAGACGTAATGAGCAGTTCTTC.